This T cell receptor beta chain was found in a study of neoadjuvant anti-PD-1 for oral cavity cancer. The study's findings and limits: Each response group had just a few patients in TCR analyses.

Six replicates per PBMC sample, mostly from roughly 0.45 ug of genomic DNA. The table came from immunoSEQ multiplex PCR; TCRdb's copy has only in-frame clones and leaves some out. The sample contains around 13,000 clones, about two thirds of which appear only once. On this clone itself: What it binds is not known.

Sequenced here: PBMCs, sampled before nivolumab (anti-PD-1) treatment. The source is a person between 35 and 79 years old with oral cavity squamous cell carcinoma.

This CDR3 is CASPTGTGGVGYTF. In nucleotides, the CDR3 is TGTGCCAGCCCCACCGGGACAGGGGGGGTTGGCTACACCTTC. The chain links TRBV7-9 to TRBJ1-2, with TRBD1 matching 11 bases. This CDR3 is built from 14 residues. The V and J ends lost 8 bases and 7 bases, in that order; junction bases with no gene match: 9. CDR1 is SEHNR, CDR2 FQNEAQ, per germline (reference sequence).